This T cell receptor (beta chain) came from a study of cytomegalovirus exposure and HLA in healthy donors. Study results and limitations: The study carried out a later analysis of TCR beta sequences. It associated some 17,000 of them with specific HLA alleles at a false discovery rate of 0.05. Among the sequence variants, a highly shared cluster was likely an artifact of sequencing.

The germline V gene has CDR1 MGHRA and CDR2 YSYEKL. V dropped 0 bases and J dropped 7; count of bases not matched to a gene: 12. This CDR3 region has 18 residues. Remarks on this clone: Its target is not known.

PCR involved 60 Vbeta and 13 Jbeta primers. The method was immunoSEQ multiplex PCR; TCRdb's version includes in-frame clones alone and lacks a portion of them. This table lists about 110,000 clones. The source of this sequence is a man between 18 and 29 years old in good health and CMV-seronegative. Material for sequencing was PBMCs. The rearrangement joins TRBV4-1 to TRBJ2-5; 12 bases align to TRBD2. The CDR3 here is CASSQDPSGGAGRGTQYF. CDR3 DNA sequence: TGCGCCAGCAGCCAAGATCCTAGCGGGGGGGCGGGTCGGGGGACCCAGTACTTC.